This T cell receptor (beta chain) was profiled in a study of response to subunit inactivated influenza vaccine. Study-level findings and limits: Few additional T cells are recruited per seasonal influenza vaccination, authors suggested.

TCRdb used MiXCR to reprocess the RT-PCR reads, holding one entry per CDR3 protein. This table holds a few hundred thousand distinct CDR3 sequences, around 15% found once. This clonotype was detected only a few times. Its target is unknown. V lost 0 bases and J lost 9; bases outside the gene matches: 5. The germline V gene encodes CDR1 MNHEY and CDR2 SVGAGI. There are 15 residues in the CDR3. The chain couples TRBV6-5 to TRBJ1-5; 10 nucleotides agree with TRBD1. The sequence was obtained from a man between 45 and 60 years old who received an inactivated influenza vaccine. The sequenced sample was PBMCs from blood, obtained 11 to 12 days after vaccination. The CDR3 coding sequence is TGTGCCAGCAGTTACTCGAGGGACAGGGGCTCGCCCCAGCATTTT. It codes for CASSYSRDRGSPQHF.